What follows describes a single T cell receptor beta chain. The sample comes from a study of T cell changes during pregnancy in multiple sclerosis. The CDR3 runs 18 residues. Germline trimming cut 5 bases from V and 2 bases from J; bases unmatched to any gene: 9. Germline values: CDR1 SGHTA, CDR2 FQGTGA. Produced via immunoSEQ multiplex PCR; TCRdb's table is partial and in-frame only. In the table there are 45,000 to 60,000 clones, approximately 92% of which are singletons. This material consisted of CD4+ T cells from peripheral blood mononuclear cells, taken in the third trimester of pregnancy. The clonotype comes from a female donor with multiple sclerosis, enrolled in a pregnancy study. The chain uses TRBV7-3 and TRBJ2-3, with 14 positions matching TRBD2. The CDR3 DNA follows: TGTGCCAGCAGCCCGTCGGGACTAGCGGGGGCCAACACAGATACGCAGTATTTT. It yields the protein CASSPSGLAGANTDTQYF.